This T cell receptor (beta chain) was observed in a study of blood T cell repertoires in COVID-19. Study as a whole: The samples span acute and convalescent COVID-19 from the United States, Italy and Spain. PBMCs, B-cell-depleted T cells, or T cells were the source of the cDNA or gDNA that made up the material.

Authors' methods: Scientists estimated how many nucleated cells there were by amplifying reference gene primers. Sequencing used immunoSEQ multiplex PCR; TCRdb keeps in-frame clones, though not all of them. The DNA gave D and trimming, while V, J and clone size come from that table. This table has 30,000 to 40,000 clones, around 85% appearing once. This TCR was recovered from a man between 60 and 75 years old with active or convalescent COVID-19. The sample consisted of peripheral blood.

CDR3 nucleotide sequence: TGTGCCAGCAGTTCGACCCTTAAGGAGGCCCCGTTGGGAACTGAAGCTTTCTTT. Translating it yields CASSSTLKEAPLGTEAFF. The chain recombines TRBV28 with TRBJ1-1; D not resolved. With 4 bases removed from V and 5 bases from J, the gap between germline ends came to 26 bases. This CDR3 comprises 18 residues. Germline loops: CDR1 MDHEN, CDR2 SYDVKM.